This T cell receptor (beta chain) is drawn from a study of T cell clones after liver transplantation. About the research overall: Patients counted as tolerant after at least one year off all immunosuppression, enzymes not exceeding twice normal. Overall study results and limits: In most of the 8 subjects, circulating graft-donor-reactive CD4 TCRbeta sequences fell significantly after transplant. The donor-reactive repertoire was only partly measurable in a couple of subjects, lacking donor cells.

The data were produced by immunoSEQ multiplex PCR, yet TCRdb's version contains in-frame clones alone and is incomplete. The sample has around 100,000 clones; under 90% are singletons. CDR1 is LNHDA and CDR2 is SQIVND in the germline V gene (reference sequence). The CDR3 runs to 19 residues. Trimming at V came to 3 bases and at J to 7 bases, leaving 19 bases not matched to a gene. Concerning this clone: What it binds is not known.

The TCR comes from a human patient who received a liver transplant. Some T cells could come from the graft donor. The gene calls are TRBV19 and TRBJ2-4; the match to TRBD1 covers 9 bases. Sequenced material: CD4+ T cells from blood, taken roughly 50 months after liver transplant. CDR3 sequence (DNA): TGTGCCAGTAGTATTGAAACAGGGGGCTCAAAACGCTATCGCAACATTCAGTACTTC. It is translated as CASSIETGGSKRYRNIQYF.